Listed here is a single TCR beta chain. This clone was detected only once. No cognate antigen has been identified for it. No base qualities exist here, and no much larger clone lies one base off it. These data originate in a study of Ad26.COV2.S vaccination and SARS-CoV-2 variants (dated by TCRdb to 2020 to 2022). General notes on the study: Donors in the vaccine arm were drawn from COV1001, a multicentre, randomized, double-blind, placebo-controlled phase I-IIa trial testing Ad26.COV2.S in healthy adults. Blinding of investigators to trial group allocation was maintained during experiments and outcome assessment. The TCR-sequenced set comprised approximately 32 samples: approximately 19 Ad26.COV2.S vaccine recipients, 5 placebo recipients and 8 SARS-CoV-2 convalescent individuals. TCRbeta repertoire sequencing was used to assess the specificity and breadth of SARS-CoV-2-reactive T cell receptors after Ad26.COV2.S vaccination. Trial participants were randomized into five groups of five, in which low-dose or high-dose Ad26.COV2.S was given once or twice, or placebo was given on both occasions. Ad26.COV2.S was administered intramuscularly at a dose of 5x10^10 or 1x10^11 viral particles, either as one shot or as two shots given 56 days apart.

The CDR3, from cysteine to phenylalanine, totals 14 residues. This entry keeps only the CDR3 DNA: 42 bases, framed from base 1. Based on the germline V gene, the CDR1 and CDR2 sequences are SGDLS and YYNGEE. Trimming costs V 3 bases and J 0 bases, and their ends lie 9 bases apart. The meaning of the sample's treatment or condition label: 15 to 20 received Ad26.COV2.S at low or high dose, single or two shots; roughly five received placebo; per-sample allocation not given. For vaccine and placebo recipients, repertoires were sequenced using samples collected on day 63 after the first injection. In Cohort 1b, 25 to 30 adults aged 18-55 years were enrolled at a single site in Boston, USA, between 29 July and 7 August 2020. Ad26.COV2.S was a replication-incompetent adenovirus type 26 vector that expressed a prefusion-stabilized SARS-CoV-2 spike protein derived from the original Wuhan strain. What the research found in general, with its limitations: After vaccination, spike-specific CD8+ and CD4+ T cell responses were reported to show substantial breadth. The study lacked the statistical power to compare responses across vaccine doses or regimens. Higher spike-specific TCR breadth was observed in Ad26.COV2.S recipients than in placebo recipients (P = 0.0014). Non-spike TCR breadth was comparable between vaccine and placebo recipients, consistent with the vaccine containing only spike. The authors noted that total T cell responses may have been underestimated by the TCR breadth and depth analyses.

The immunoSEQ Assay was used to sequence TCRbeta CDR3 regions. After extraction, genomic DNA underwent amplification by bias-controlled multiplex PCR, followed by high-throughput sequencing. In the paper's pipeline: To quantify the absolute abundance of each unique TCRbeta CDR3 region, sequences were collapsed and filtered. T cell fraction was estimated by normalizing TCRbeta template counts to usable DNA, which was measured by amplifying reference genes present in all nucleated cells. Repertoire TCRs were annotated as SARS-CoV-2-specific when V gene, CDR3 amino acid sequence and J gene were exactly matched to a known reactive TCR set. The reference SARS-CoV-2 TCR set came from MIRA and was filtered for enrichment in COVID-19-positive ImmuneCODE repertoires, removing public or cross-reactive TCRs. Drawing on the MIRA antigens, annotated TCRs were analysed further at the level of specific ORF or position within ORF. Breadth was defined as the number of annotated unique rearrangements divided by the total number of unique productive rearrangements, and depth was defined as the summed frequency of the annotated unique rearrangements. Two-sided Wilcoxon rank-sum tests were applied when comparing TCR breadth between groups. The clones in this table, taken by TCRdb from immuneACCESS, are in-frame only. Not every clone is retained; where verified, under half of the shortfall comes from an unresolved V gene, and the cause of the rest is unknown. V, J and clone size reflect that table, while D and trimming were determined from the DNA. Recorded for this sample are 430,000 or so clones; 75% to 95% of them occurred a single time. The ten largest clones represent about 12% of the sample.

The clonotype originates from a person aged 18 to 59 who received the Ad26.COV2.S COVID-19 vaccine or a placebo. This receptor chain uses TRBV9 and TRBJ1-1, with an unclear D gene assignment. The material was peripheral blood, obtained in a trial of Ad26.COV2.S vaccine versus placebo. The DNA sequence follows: TGTGCCAGCAGCGAGTTAATTTTGAACACTGAAGCTTTCTTT. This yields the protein CASSELILNTEAFF.